The 27 T cell receptor beta chains below all came from one sample that was sequenced in a study of blood T cell repertoires in COVID-19. Using immunoSEQ multiplex PCR, the repertoire was profiled, and TCRdb retains in-frame clones only, with some absent. The sample lists around 310,000 clones, just under 90% occurring once. The sample consisted of PBMCs or T cells enriched from blood (not recorded which). The receptors shown here come from a woman aged 25-40 years who had recovered from COVID-19.

The chain joins TRBV21-1 to TRBJ2-3; the table gives TRBD1 as D, unverified against the DNA. TRBV21-1 has pseudogene status. The CDR3 is 16 residues long. The CDR3 DNA reads as TGTGCCAGCAGCAAAAGGGCCAGGGGGCTCGCGGATACGCAGTATTTT. It is translated as CASSKRARGLADTQYF.

This clone has a handful of counts. The chain joins TRBV6-5 to TRBJ2-7, with a tentative D call TRBD2 (6 bases). This CDR3 has 12 amino acids. The V end lost 6 bases, the J end lost 6 bases, and 12 bases lay between the germline ends. Looked up from germline, CDR1 is MNHEY and CDR2 is SVGAGI. CDR3 DNA sequence: TGTGCCAGCAGGGATCAGGAGGGCGAGCAGTACTTC. Its translation: CASRDQEGEQYF.

The J gene is TRBJ1-2, the V gene TRBV4-3; D is perhaps TRBD1 (5 bases). Germline-derived CDR1 and CDR2 are LGHNA and YSLEER. Trimming shortened V by 1 base and J by 1 base, and 7 bases separated the two germline ends. The CDR3 consists of 14 residues. The CDR3 sequence is CASSQAGYNYGYTF. For the CDR3, the DNA is TGCGCCAGCAGCCAAGCAGGGTATAACTATGGCTACACCTTC.

The chain is built from TRBV6-5 and TRBJ2-2, with D unclear. Germline V gene sequence: CDR1 MNHEY, CDR2 SVGAGI. The CDR3 is 14 residues long. V was cut by 6 bases and J by 4 bases, with 12 bases left in between. CDR3 in DNA: TGTGCCAGCAGCTATTATAGAACCACCGGGGAGCTGTTTTTT. This codes for CASSYYRTTGELFF.

This chain uses TRBV10-3 with TRBJ1-2, with D perhaps TRBD1 (5 bases). The germline V gene has CDR1 ENHRY and CDR2 SYGVKD. Trimming shortened V by 1 base and J by 2 bases, and 8 bases separated the two germline ends. CDR3 length: 14 residues. CDR3 residues: CAISELRGNYGYTF. The CDR3, as DNA: TGTGCCATCAGTGAGTTAAGGGGAAACTATGGCTACACCTTC.

The chain is built from TRBV7-8 and TRBJ1-6; tentative D call: TRBD1 (6 bases). The germline CDR1 and CDR2 sequences are SGHVS and FQNEAQ. The CDR3 is 15 residues long. With 1 base removed from V and 6 bases from J, the gap between germline ends came to 10 bases. The chain's CDR3 is CASSLEVQGNSPLHF. The CDR3 DNA sequence: TGTGCCAGCAGCTTAGAAGTACAGGGTAATTCACCCCTCCACTTT.

This chain joins TRBV11-3 and TRBJ1-1; 12 bases agree with TRBD1. V lost 5 bases and J lost 8; bases outside the gene matches: 6. The CDR3 runs 14 residues. Looked up from germline, CDR1 is SGHNT and CDR2 is YENEEA. Written as DNA, the CDR3 is TGTGCCAGCAGCCCGGGACAGGGGGCGAGCGAAGCTTTCTTT. Protein product: CASSPGQGASEAFF. Supplemented by reference TRBV11-3 and TRBJ1-1, the full variable domain reads EAGVVQSPRYKIIEKKQPVAFWCNPISGHNTLYWYLQNLGQGPELLIRYENEEAVDDSQLPKDRFSAERLKGVDSTLKIQPAELGDSAVYLCASSPGQGASEAFFGQGTRLTVV.

This chain links TRBV4-1 with TRBJ1-2, with 9 bases identical to TRBD1. Germline V lookup: CDR1 MGHRA, CDR2 YSYEKL. The V segment lost 3 bases and the J segment 1 base; nucleotides outside the gene matches: 12. This CDR3 has 18 amino acids. The CDR3 nucleotides are TGCGCCAGCAGCCAGACGACAGGGGGTCTCGAGTATAACTATGGCTACACCTTC. Its translation is CASSQTTGGLEYNYGYTF.

The genes are TRBV28 and TRBJ1-1; a weak D match, TRBD1 (5 bases). CDR3 length equals 14 residues. Trimming removed 8 bases from V and 10 bases from J, with 23 bases in between. Germline V CDR1 and CDR2: MDHEN, SYDVKM. CDR3 protein: CASARGGGSGGAFF. In DNA, the CDR3 is TGTGCCAGCGCCCGAGGAGGAGGGTCTGGGGGAGCTTTCTTT.

The chain joins TRBV10-1 to TRBJ2-3; 7 bases map to TRBD1. Germline-derived CDR1 and CDR2 are WNHNN and SYGVQD (reference sequence). J gave up 10 bases and V 6 bases, and 19 bases lay outside the gene matches. This CDR3 region has 16 residues. CDR3 nucleotide sequence: TGCGCCAGCAGCTACATCCGGGACAGAGGGTTGGATGCGCAGTATTTT. Amino acid sequence: CASSYIRDRGLDAQYF.

The chain recombines TRBV30 with TRBJ1-2; perhaps TRBD1 as D (5 bases). Deletions cut 4 bases from V and 7 bases from J, with 19 bases between. CDR3 length: 14 amino acids. Germline V gene sequence: CDR1 GTSNPN, CDR2 SVGIG (reference sequence). Written as DNA, the CDR3 is TGTGCCTGGACCCAGCTTCTAGACAGTTTTGGCTACACCTTC. This translates into CAWTQLLDSFGYTF.

This clone was observed a handful of times. V and J are TRBV5-4 and TRBJ2-2; tentative D call: TRBD2 (5 bases). This CDR3 contains 14 residues. Trimming took 10 bases from V and 0 from J, leaving 13 bases between them. CDR1 and CDR2 from the germline V gene are SGHNT and YYREEE (reference sequence). CDR3 nucleotides: TGTGCCTGGTTGCGGGCCACGAACACCGGGGAGCTGTTTTTT. Translation gives CAWLRATNTGELFF.

V and J are TRBV18 and TRBJ1-2, with 9 bases fitting TRBD1. Germline assignment: CDR1 KGHSH and CDR2 LQKENI. V was clipped by 0 bases and J by 8 bases; unmatched bases: 13. The CDR3 sequence is 17 residues long. This CDR3 reads CASSPPAGQGRGRGYTF. In DNA, the CDR3 is TGTGCCAGCTCACCACCCGCTGGACAGGGGAGGGGACGGGGCTACACCTTC.

J is TRBJ2-5 and V is TRBV15, with D maybe TRBD2 (5 bases). CDR3 length: 13 residues. V was trimmed by 8 bases and J by 5 bases, leaving 15 bases between them. Germline loops: CDR1 LNHNV, CDR2 YYDKDF (reference sequence). The CDR3 spells CATGQLAEETQYF. CDR3 DNA: TGTGCCACCGGCCAGCTAGCCGAGGAGACCCAGTACTTC.

In nucleotides, the CDR3 is TGTGCCAGCAGCCCTCAGTCACAGGGATACGAGCAGTACTTC. Translating it yields CASSPQSQGYEQYF. The rearrangement links TRBV7-6 to TRBJ2-7, with TRBD1 as a possible D gene (6 bases). This CDR3 has 14 amino acids. The V gene's germline CDR1 is SGHVS and CDR2 FNYEAQ. Trimming stripped 5 bases from V and 4 bases from J, with 15 bases between.

The rearrangement joins TRBV12-3 or TRBV12-4 to TRBJ2-1; D ambiguous. CDR3 length: 13 amino acids. Trimming stripped 3 bases from V and 2 bases from J, with 5 bases between. CDR3 protein: CASSFSAYNEQFF. The CDR3 DNA sequence: TGTGCCAGCAGTTTTTCGGCCTACAATGAGCAGTTCTTC.

The chain carries TRBV29-1 and TRBJ1-1, with D maybe TRBD1 (5 bases). CDR1 is SQVTM and CDR2 is ANQGSEA in the germline V gene. This CDR3 region has 13 residues. The ends were cut back, 7 bases at V and 2 bases at J, with 14 bases in the middle. CDR3 amino acids: CSAVTDVNTEAFF. CDR3 DNA: TGCAGCGCCGTGACAGACGTTAACACTGAAGCTTTCTTT. The entire variable domain, with the rest obtained from reference TRBV29-1 and TRBJ1-1, is as follows: SAVISQKPSRDICQRGTSLTIQCQVDSQVTMMFWYRQQPGQSLTLIATANQGSEATYESGFVIDKFPISRPNLTFSTLTVSNMSPEDSSIYLCSAVTDVNTEAFFGQGTRLTVV.

This chain uses TRBV12-3 or TRBV12-4 with TRBJ2-7; TRBD2 matches at 8 bases. This CDR3 is 13 amino acids long. The ends lost 7 bases at V and 5 bases at J; junction bases unmatched: 7. The CDR3 region is CASKGLDPHEQYF. DNA of the CDR3: TGTGCCAGCAAGGGACTAGACCCCCACGAGCAGTACTTC.

This clone occurred once. V usage is TRBV5-1 and J usage is TRBJ2-1, with D maybe TRBD2 (6 bases). The germline V gene has CDR1 SGHRS and CDR2 YFSETQ. This CDR3 has 19 residues. Deletions cut 7 bases from V and 6 bases from J, with 32 bases between. CDR3 sequence (DNA): TGCGCCAGCCCGTATAATCGGGGCATGTCGGGACTCGGCCGCAATGAGCAGTTCTTC. It encodes CASPYNRGMSGLGRNEQFF.

The rearrangement joins TRBV7-9 to TRBJ2-3; TRBD2 matches 8 bases. Germline CDR1 is SEHNR and CDR2 is FQNEAQ (reference sequence). The CDR3 length is 17 residues. The V segment lost 4 bases and the J segment 2 bases; nucleotides outside the gene matches: 11. The CDR3 loop is CASSSTTSGVHTDTQYF. The CDR3 DNA is TGTGCCAGCAGCTCCACCACTAGCGGCGTTCACACAGATACGCAGTATTTT.

This sequence joins TRBV28 and TRBJ2-1; 7 nucleotides agree with TRBD1. The CDR3 runs 15 residues. Germline V lookup: CDR1 MDHEN, CDR2 SYDVKM. The V gene end was trimmed by 7 bases and the J gene end by 7 bases; junction bases not matched to a gene: 13. CDR3 amino acids: CASTNRDSEANEQFF. CDR3 nucleotides: TGTGCCAGCACTAACCGGGACAGCGAAGCAAATGAGCAGTTCTTC.

The V and J genes are TRBV11-1 and TRBJ2-7; a weak D match, TRBD2 (6 bases). Between the trimmed V and J ends, which lost 2 bases and 3 bases, there was a span of 14 bases. The V gene's germline CDR1 is SGHAT and CDR2 FQDESV (reference sequence). There are 15 residues in the CDR3. This CDR3 reads CASSLSRRGVYEQYF. DNA for the CDR3: TGTGCCAGCAGCTTATCCCGGCGGGGAGTCTACGAGCAGTACTTC.

This chain links TRBV15 with TRBJ2-1, with a weak D call TRBD2 (6 bases). The germline CDR1 and CDR2 sequences are LNHNV and YYDKDF (reference sequence). The CDR3 runs to 17 residues. Between the trimmed V and J ends, which lost 0 bases and 3 bases, there was a span of 15 bases. The CDR3 reads CATSRDLAGTLYNEQFF. CDR3 sequence (DNA): TGTGCCACCAGCAGAGATCTTGCAGGGACTCTCTACAATGAGCAGTTCTTC.

The chain is built from TRBV7-9 and TRBJ1-6; D possibly corresponds to TRBD1 (5 bases). Germline V gene data show CDR1 as SEHNR and CDR2 as FQNEAQ (reference sequence). V was shortened by 5 bases and J by 10 bases, with 12 bases between the two germline ends. The CDR3 runs to 13 residues. The CDR3 DNA follows: TGTGCCAGCAGCCCCGGTAGGGGATCACCCCTCCACTTT. Its protein product is CASSPGRGSPLHF.

The V and J genes are TRBV18 and TRBJ1-1, with D perhaps matching TRBD1 (6 bases). The length of the CDR3 is 14 residues. Germline V lookup: CDR1 KGHSH, CDR2 LQKENI. V was cut by 3 bases and J by 1 base, with 9 bases left in between. The CDR3 sequence: CASSPTGSNTEAFF. CDR3 sequence (DNA): TGTGCCAGCTCACCGACAGGTTCGAACACTGAAGCTTTCTTT.

The chain uses TRBV4-1 and TRBJ1-5; D is uncertain. Germline V gene lookup returns CDR1 MGHRA and CDR2 YSYEKL. CDR3 size: 16 residues. Trimming left V 1 base short and J 6 bases short, with 16 bases between. The CDR3 sequence: CASSQVLWQAPQPQHF. The DNA for the CDR3 is TGCGCCAGCAGCCAAGTCTTGTGGCAGGCTCCTCAGCCCCAGCATTTT.

CDR3 DNA sequence: TGTGCCAGTAGTATAGGACAGGGGGCGATGAACACTGAAGCTTTCTTT. This codes for CASSIGQGAMNTEAFF. The V and J genes are TRBV19 and TRBJ1-1, with TRBD1 matching 10 bases. Trimming took 1 base from V and 0 from J; bases not matched to a gene: 2. This CDR3 is built from 16 residues. Germline CDR1 and CDR2: LNHDA and SQIVND (reference sequence).